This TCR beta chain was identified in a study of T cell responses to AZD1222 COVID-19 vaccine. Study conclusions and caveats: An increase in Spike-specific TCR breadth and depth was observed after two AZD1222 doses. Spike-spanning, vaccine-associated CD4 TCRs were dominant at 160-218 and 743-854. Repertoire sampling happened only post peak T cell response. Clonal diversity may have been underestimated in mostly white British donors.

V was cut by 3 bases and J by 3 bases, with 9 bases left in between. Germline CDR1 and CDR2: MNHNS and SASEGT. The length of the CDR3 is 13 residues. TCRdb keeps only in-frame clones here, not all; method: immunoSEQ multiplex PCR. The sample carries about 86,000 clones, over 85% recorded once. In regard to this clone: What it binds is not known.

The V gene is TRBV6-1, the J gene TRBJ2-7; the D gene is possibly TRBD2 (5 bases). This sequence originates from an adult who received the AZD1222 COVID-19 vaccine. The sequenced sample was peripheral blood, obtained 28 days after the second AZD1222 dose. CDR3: CASSEGVFYEQYV. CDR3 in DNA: TGTGCCAGCAGTGAGGGAGTATTCTACGAGCAGTACGTC.